This is a list of T cell receptor beta chains from one sample in a study of Graves' ophthalmopathy and Graves' hyperthyroidism. Each CDR3 protein gets one entry after TCRdb re-called the multiplex PCR reads with MiXCR. The data contain 1 million to 1.3 million distinct CDR3 sequences, 36% of them singletons. Sequencing used peripheral blood or thyroid tissue (not recorded which). The receptors stem from an adult man with Graves' hyperthyroidism. Both conserved end residues are part of each CDR3. A D gene is named only where the DNA matches it firmly. Part of the rows lack a size; the others show once, few, many or a class for expanded clones.

>10|.|TRBV10-3|TRBJ1-2|.
CATTGLGYTF
TGTGCCACGACAGGTCTTGGTTACACCTTC
>15|.|TRBV6-1|TRBJ2-1|TRBD2
CAISEVAGFVNEQFF
TGTGCCATCAGTGAGGTAGCGGGTTTTGTCAATGAGCAGTTCTTC
>11|many|TRBV7-9|TRBJ2-5|.
CASSGDQTQYF
TGTGCCAGCAGCGGAGACCAGACCCAGTACTTC
>12|.|TRBV30|TRBJ2-7|TRBD1
CAWLGQTHEQYF
TGTGCCTGGCTGGGACAGACCCACGAGCAGTACTTC
>14|.|TRBV12-3/TRBV12-4|TRBJ2-2|TRBD1
CASETGSRTGELFF
TGTGCCAGCGAGACAGGGAGTAGGACCGGGGAGCTGTTTTTT
>16|many|TRBV5-1|TRBJ1-4|TRBD1
CASSLGVTGRGEKLFF
TGCGCCAGCAGCTTGGGTGTGACAGGGCGGGGTGAAAAACTGTTTTTT
>14|many|TRBV7-9|TRBJ1-2|TRBD1
CASSRGQAIYGYTF
TGTGCCAGCAGCCGAGGACAGGCGATCTATGGCTACACCTTC
>16|many|TRBV20-1|TRBJ1-5|.
CSAVPRQARRNQPQHF
TGCAGTGCGGTCCCCCGTCAGGCCCGTAGGAATCAGCCCCAGCATTTT
>15|many|TRBV7-2|TRBJ1-6|.
CASSLVTGANSPLHF
TGTGCCAGCAGCTTGGTGACGGGAGCAAATTCACCCCTCCACTTT
>16|.|TRBV7-9|TRBJ2-5|.
CASSPIGIGTQETQYF
TGTGCCAGCAGCCCTATAGGAATAGGGACTCAAGAGACCCAGTACTTC
>14|many|TRBV9|TRBJ2-5|.
CASSVGSGKETQYF
TGTGCCAGCAGCGTAGGTTCAGGCAAGGAGACCCAGTACTTC
>14|.|TRBV15|TRBJ2-7|.
CATSSHVRGLEQYF
TGTGCCACCAGCAGTCACGTTCGGGGGCTCGAGCAGTACTTC
>15|.|TRBV11-2|TRBJ2-7|.
CASRAVGGGFYEQYF
TGTGCCAGCAGAGCCGTGGGGGGGGGCTTCTACGAGCAGTACTTC
>22|.|TRBV7-2|TRBJ2-7|.
CDSSFYICSARDFGTGTYEQYF
.
>15|many|TRBV7-3|TRBJ2-6|.
CASSPQNSGANVLTF
TGTGCCAGCAGCCCTCAGAACTCTGGGGCCAACGTCCTGACTTTC
>17|.|TRBV29-1|TRBJ1-2|.
CSVEPLTDGRAIYGYTF
TGCAGCGTTGAACCATTAACCGATGGGAGAGCGATTTATGGCTACACCTTC
>15|.|TRBV7-9|TRBJ2-7|.
CASSLIEGFGDEQYF
TGTGCCAGCAGCTTAATCGAGGGGTTTGGAGACGAGCAGTACTTC
>13|.|TRBV20-1|TRBJ1-2|TRBD1
CSAKTGGGWGYTF
TGCAGTGCCAAAACAGGGGGCGGATGGGGCTACACCTTC
>13|many|TRBV10-3|TRBJ1-2|.
CANGQEENYGYTF
TGTGCCAACGGACAAGAAGAAAACTATGGCTACACCTTC
>14|.|TRBV4-1|TRBJ1-4|.
CASSQGGPNEKLFF
TGCGCCAGCAGCCAAGGGGGACCTAATGAAAAACTGTTTTTT